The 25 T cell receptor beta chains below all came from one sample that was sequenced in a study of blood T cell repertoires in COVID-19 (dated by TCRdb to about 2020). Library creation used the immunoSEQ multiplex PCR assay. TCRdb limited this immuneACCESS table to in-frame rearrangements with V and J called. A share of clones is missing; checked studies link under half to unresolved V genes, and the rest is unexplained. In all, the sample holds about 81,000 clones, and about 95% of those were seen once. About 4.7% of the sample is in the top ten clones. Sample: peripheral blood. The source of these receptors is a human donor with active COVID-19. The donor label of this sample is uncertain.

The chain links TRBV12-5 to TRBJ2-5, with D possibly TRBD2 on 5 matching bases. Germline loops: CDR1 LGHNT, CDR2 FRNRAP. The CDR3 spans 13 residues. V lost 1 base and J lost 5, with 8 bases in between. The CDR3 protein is CASGLGSGETQYF. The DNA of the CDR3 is TGTGCTAGTGGTTTGGGTTCGGGGGAGACCCAGTACTTC.

CDR3 loop: CASAQGDNNQPQHF. CDR3 sequence (DNA): TGTGCTAGTGCTCAGGGCGACAACAATCAGCCCCAGCATTTT. The gene calls are TRBV12-5 and TRBJ1-5, with a weak D call TRBD1 (5 bases). V was clipped by 7 bases and J by 3 bases, with 13 bases between them. CDR3 length: 14 amino acids. Looked up from germline, CDR1 is LGHNT and CDR2 is FRNRAP.

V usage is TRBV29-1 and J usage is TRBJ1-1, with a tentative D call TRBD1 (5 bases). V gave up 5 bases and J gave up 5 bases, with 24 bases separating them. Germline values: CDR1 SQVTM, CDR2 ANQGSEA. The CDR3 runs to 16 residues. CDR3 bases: TGCAGCGTTCGATCCCTTGACCGGGCAGGGCGGACTGAAGCTTTCTTT. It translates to CSVRSLDRAGRTEAFF.

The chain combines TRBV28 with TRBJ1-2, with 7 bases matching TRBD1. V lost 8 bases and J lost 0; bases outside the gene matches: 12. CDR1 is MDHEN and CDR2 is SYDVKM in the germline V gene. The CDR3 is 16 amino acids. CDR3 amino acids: CASQPLGQRANYGYTF. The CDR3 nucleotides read TGTGCCAGCCAACCCCTGGGACAGAGAGCTAACTATGGCTACACCTTC.

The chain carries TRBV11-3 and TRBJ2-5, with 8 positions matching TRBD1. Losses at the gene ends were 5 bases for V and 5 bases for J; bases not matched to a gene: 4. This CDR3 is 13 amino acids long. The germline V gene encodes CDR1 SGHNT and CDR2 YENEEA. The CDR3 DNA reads TGTGCCAGCAGCCAGGGGGCAGCGGAGACCCAGTACTTC. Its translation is CASSQGAAETQYF.

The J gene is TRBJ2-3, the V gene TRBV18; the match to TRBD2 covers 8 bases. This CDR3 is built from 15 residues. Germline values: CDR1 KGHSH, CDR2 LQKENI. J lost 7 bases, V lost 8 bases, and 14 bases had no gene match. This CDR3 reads CASTASLAGLYTQYF. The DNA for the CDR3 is TGTGCCAGCACGGCGTCGCTAGCGGGTCTCTATACGCAGTATTTT.

The CDR3 DNA sequence: TGCGCCAGCAGCTTTGGAACTAGCGGGAGCACAGATACGCAGTATTTT. Translation gives CASSFGTSGSTDTQYF. The gene calls are TRBV5-1 and TRBJ2-3, with 9 bases that match TRBD2. The CDR3 length is 16 residues. Trimming at V came to 2 bases and at J to 0 bases, leaving 4 bases not matched to a gene. Germline values: CDR1 SGHRS, CDR2 YFSETQ.

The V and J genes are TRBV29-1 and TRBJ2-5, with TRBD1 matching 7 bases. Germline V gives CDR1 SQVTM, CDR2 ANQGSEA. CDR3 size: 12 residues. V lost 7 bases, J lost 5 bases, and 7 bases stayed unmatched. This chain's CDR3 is CSATGLFETQYF. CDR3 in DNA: TGCAGCGCGACAGGGCTCTTTGAGACCCAGTACTTC.

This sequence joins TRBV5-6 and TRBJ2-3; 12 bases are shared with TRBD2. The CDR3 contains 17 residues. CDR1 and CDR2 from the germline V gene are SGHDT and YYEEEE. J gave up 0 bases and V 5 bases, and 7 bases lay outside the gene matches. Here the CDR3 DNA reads TGTGCCAGCAGAGCTAGCGGGAGGGCCGCTAGCACAGATACGCAGTATTTT. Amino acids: CASRASGRAASTDTQYF.

CDR3 sequence (DNA): TGTGCCAGCCTCGAGGGGGCTAGGCAGCCCCAGCATTTT. The encoded protein is CASLEGARQPQHF. The chain joins TRBV2 to TRBJ1-5, with 7 nucleotides matching TRBD1. The CDR3 consists of 13 residues. From germline, CDR1 is SNHLY and CDR2 FYNNEI. V was pared by 8 bases and J by 7 bases, with 8 bases of the junction left unmatched. Complete variable domain (other parts from reference TRBV2 and TRBJ1-5): EPEVTQTPSHQVTQMGQEVILRCVPISNHLYFYWYRQILGQKVEFLVSFYNNEISEKSEIFDDQFSVERPDGSNFTLKIRSTKLEDSAMYFCASLEGARQPQHFGDGTRLSIL.

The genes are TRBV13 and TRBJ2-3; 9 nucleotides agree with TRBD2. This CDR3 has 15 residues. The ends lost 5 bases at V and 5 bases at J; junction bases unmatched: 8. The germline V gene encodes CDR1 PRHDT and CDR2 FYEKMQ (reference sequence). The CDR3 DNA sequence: TGTGCCAGCAGCCTATTCGCGGGGGGGATAGATACGCAGTATTTT. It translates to CASSLFAGGIDTQYF.

As DNA, the CDR3 is TGTGCCAGTAGCGATGACCGGGGCTCTGGAAACACCATATATTTT. It specifies CASSDDRGSGNTIYF. V gene TRBV19 combines with J gene TRBJ1-3; D unresolved. The CDR3 totals 15 residues. Trimming removed 6 bases from V and 0 bases from J, with 12 bases in between. From germline, CDR1 is LNHDA and CDR2 SQIVND (reference sequence). The variable domain in full, completed from reference TRBV19 and TRBJ1-3, reads DGGITQSPKYLFRKEGQNVTLSCEQNLNHDAMYWYRQDPGQGLRLIYYSQIVNDFQKGDIAEGYSVSREKKESFPLTVTSAQKNPTAFYLCASSDDRGSGNTIYFGEGSWLTVV.

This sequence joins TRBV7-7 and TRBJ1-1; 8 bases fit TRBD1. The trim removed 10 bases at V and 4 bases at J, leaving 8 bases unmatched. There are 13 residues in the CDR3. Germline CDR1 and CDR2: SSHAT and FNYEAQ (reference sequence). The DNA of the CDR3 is TGTGCCATCGGGCCAGGGGGCGTCACTGAAGCTTTCTTT. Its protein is CAIGPGGVTEAFF.

The CDR3 here is CASRRVNTEAFF. The CDR3 DNA reads TGTGCCAGCCGGAGGGTCAACACTGAAGCTTTCTTT. This chain joins TRBV6-5 and TRBJ1-1; D unresolved. Germline CDR1 reads MNHEY; CDR2 reads SVGAGI. V shed 8 bases and J shed 2 bases, with 9 bases lying between them. This CDR3 comprises 12 residues.

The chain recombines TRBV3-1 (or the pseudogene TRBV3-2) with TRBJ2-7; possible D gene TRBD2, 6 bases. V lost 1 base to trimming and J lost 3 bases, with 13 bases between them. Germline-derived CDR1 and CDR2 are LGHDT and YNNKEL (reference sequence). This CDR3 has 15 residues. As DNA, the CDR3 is TGTGCCAGCAGCCAAGTGCGGGGTTCTCTCTACGAGCAGTACTTC. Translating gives CASSQVRGSLYEQYF.

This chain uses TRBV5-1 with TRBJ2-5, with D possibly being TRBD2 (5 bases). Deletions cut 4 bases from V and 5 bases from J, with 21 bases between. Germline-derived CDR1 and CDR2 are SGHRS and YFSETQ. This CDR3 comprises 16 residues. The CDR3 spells CASSPAPGSTSETQYF. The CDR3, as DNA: TGCGCCAGCAGCCCGGCGCCAGGAAGTACTAGTGAGACCCAGTACTTC.

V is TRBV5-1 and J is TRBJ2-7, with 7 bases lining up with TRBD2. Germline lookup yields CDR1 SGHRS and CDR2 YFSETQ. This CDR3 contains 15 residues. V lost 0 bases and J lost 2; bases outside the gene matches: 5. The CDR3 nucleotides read TGCGCCAGCAGCTTGGCCACGGGGGGACCCTACGAGCAGTACTTC. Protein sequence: CASSLATGGPYEQYF.

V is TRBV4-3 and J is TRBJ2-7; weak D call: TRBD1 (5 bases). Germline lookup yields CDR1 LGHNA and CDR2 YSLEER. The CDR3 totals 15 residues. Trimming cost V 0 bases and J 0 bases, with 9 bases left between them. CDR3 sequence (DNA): TGCGCCAGCAGCCAAGAGGCAGGGATCTCCTACGAGCAGTACTTC. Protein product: CASSQEAGISYEQYF.

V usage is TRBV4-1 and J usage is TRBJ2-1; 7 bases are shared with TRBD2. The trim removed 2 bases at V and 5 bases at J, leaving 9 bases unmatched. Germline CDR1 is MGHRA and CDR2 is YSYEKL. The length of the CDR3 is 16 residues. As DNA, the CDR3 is TGCGCCAGCAGCCAACCGGGGAGGGTCCCCCACAATGAGCAGTTCTTC. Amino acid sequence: CASSQPGRVPHNEQFF.

CDR3 amino acids: CASSESVANYGYTF. The CDR3 DNA is TGTGCCAGCAGTGAATCAGTTGCTAACTATGGCTACACCTTC. The chain combines TRBV2 with TRBJ1-2; D unresolved. The germline CDR1 and CDR2 sequences are SNHLY and FYNNEI. V dropped 2 bases and J dropped 0 bases, with 7 bases sitting between them. The CDR3 has 14 residues.

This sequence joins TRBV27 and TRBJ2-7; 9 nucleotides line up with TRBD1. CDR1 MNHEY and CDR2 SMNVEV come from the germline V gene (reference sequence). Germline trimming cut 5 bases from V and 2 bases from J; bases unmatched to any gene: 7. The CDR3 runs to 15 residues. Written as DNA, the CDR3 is TGTGCCAGCAGTCTAACGGGACAGGGTACCTACGAGCAGTACTTC. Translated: CASSLTGQGTYEQYF.

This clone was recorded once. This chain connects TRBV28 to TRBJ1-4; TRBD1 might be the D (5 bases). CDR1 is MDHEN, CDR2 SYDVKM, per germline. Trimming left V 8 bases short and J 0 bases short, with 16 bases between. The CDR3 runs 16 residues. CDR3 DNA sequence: TGTGCCAGCGTGGTTGGGGGGGTGGCAACTAATGAAAAACTGTTTTTT. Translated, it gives CASVVGGVATNEKLFF.

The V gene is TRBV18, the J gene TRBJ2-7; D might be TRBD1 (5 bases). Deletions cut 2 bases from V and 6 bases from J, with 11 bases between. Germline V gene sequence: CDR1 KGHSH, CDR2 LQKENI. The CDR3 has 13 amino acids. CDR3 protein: CASSPIRQTEQYF. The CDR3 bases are TGTGCCAGCTCACCAATCCGACAGACCGAGCAGTACTTC.

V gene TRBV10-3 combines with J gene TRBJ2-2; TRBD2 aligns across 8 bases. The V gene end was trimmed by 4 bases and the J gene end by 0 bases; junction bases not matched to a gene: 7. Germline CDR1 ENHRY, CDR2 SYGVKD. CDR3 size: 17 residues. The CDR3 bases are TGTGCCATCAGTGGCGCCCGGGGGGGGGCGAACACCGGGGAGCTGTTTTTT. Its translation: CAISGARGGANTGELFF.

CDR3 protein: CASRGGGLNTEAFF. The CDR3 DNA reads as TGCGCCAGCAGGGGAGGCGGATTGAACACTGAAGCTTTCTTT. The rearrangement links TRBV5-1 to TRBJ1-1; no clear D. Deletions cut 5 bases from V and 0 bases from J, with 11 bases between. The germline V gene has CDR1 SGHRS and CDR2 YFSETQ. This CDR3 region has 14 residues.